This record concerns one T cell receptor beta chain sequence. The time point denotes: persistent/refractory GD, antithyroid drugs over 5 years with positive TRAb. RNA from PBMCs was the source of the TCR library. This CDR3 has 13 residues. The germline V gene has CDR1 SNHLY and CDR2 FYNNEI. V was clipped by 2 bases and J by 3 bases, with 5 bases between them. The data belong to a study of regulatory T cells in long-lasting Graves disease. With iRepertoire HTBI primers and Arm-PCR of CDR3 regions, TCR beta libraries were built. A single record per CDR3 protein comes from TCRdb applying MiXCR to the multiplex PCR reads. The profile covers some 370,000 distinct CDR3 sequences, with more than 20% appearing a single time and about 20% taken by the ten largest.

The sequence came from a female donor with Graves disease. Sequencing used peripheral blood mononuclear cells (PBMCs), obtained when the disease was refractory, from a patient treated with antithyroid drugs. The chain combines TRBV2 with TRBJ2-1; D is uncertain. Here the CDR3 reads CASSERVYNEQFF. CDR3 nucleotide sequence: TGTGCCAGCAGTGAAAGGGTCTACAATGAGCAGTTCTTC.